This T cell receptor (beta chain) was captured in a study of cytomegalovirus exposure and HLA in healthy donors. Study context: Researchers found that about four fifths of almost 400 genotyped donors fell within the Caucasian-associated ancestry cluster.

V shed 5 bases and J shed 1 base, with 15 bases lying between them. Germline lookup yields CDR1 MNHEY and CDR2 SMNVEV (reference sequence). This CDR3 region has 16 residues. Regarding the study as a whole: In an earlier analysis, productive rearrangement rates for most beta V segments clustered near 87% or 30%.

With 60 Vbeta and 13 Jbeta primers, the PCR was carried out. Sequencing was performed with immunoSEQ multiplex PCR; in TCRdb, only in-frame clones are kept and a portion is missing. Among roughly 120,000 clones, 80% were seen once, and the ten largest hold more than 2.5%. When sampled, the donors appeared nominally healthy, though they likely had unrecorded immune exposures. Note on this clone: Its antigen is unidentified.

Sequencing was carried out using PBMCs. The chain couples TRBV27 to TRBJ1-3, with D perhaps matching TRBD1 (5 bases). This receptor was taken from a male donor in good health and CMV-seronegative. CDR3 sequence reads: CASSPPRRGSGNTIYF. The CDR3 DNA reads as TGTGCCAGCAGTCCCCCGAGGAGGGGATCTGGAAACACCATATATTTT.